This T cell receptor (beta chain) was captured by sequencing in a study of shared clonotypes between healthy human individuals. Study at large: Per-donor plates numbered three CD4 naive, three CD4 memory, two CD8 naive and one CD8 memory.

Concerning this clone itself: Antigen: not known. One end of the junction fails to match germline, which may point to a read error.

This CDR3 comprises 13 residues. The germline V gene encodes CDR1 LNHDA and CDR2 SQIVND (reference sequence). Clones were sequenced by immunoSEQ multiplex PCR, and TCRdb holds only the in-frame ones, with some missing. The data contain 1 million to 1.2 million clones, roughly 77% of them seen just once; the ten biggest clones take up 0.7% to 0.95%. Study results and limitations: On the whole, naive subsets had larger estimated richness than memory subsets had. Sorted-subset samples were not fully sequenced, rarefaction indicated.

The receptor's source is a man aged 18 to 29 in good health. Some clones in this sample may be carry-over from other donors' samples. V is TRBV19 and J is TRBJ1-5; no clear D. Material for sequencing was memory CD4+ T cells from PBMCs. Subset noted: CD45RA-negative fraction. The CDR3 sequence is CASSLDTDQPQHF. CDR3 DNA: TGTGCCAGTAGTCTAGACACGGATCAGCCCCAGCATTTT.